This T cell receptor beta chain appears in the sequencing data of a study of T-cell reconstitution after alpha-beta-depleted transplantation in children. In this sample, this clonotype turned up a few times. V lost 1 base and J 3 bases, leaving 6 bases between the germline ends. CDR1 is SEHNR, CDR2 FQNEAQ, per germline (reference sequence). The length of the CDR3 is 14 residues. The TCRbeta library incorporated unique molecular identifiers. TCRdb analysed the PCR reads with MiXCR anew, one entry per CDR3 protein. The table has 90,000 to 130,000 distinct CDR3 sequences, 10% seen once. The rearrangement uses TRBV7-9 and TRBJ1-4; D ambiguous. Sequencing used PBMCs, obtained before TCRalphabeta/CD19-depleted stem cell transplant. The sequence was collected from a boy younger than 10 with acute lymphoblastic leukemia, due to receive a stem cell transplant. The CDR3 region has the DNA TGTGCCAGCAGCTTAGTACAGCCTAATGAAAAACTGTTTTTT. Its protein product is CASSLVQPNEKLFF.